This TCR beta chain derives from a study of cytomegalovirus exposure and HLA in healthy donors. Study results and limitations: Later analysis reportedly placed an Asian-associated ancestry cluster below the roughly 680-donor mean in N-insertions. The authors enumerated around 150 TCR beta chains as linked to cytomegalovirus.

This clone was seen more than once but under ten times. What it recognizes is unknown. The study ran its PCR with 60 Vbeta and 13 Jbeta primers. Assay: immunoSEQ multiplex PCR; the TCRdb copy retains only in-frame clones and omits some. The top ten clones hold 5.5% to 8.5% of a sample with some 130,000 clones, around four fifths of them seen once. The V end lost 8 bases, the J end lost 0 bases, and 19 bases lay between the germline ends. The CDR3 has 16 amino acids. CDR1 is LNHDA, CDR2 SQIVND, per germline (reference sequence). The sequence was collected from a male donor in good health and CMV-seronegative. Input material: PBMCs. This chain connects TRBV19 to TRBJ1-2, with D unresolved. In DNA, the CDR3 is TGTGCCAGTTCTGATAGAACTACACCAGCTAACTATGGCTACACCTTC. Translating gives CASSDRTTPANYGYTF.